This T cell receptor (beta chain) comes out of a study of blood T cell repertoires in COVID-19. Study context: The United States, Italy and Spain were the sources of the acute and convalescent COVID-19 samples.

Original handling: It was from reference gene primer amplification that nucleated cell counts were estimated. Profiled with immunoSEQ multiplex PCR; TCRdb holds only in-frame clones, not every one. Clone size and the V and J calls come from that table; the DNA yielded D and trimming. Of approximately 60,000 clones in the sample, more than 75% were seen once. This CDR3 region has 14 residues. V lost 2 bases and J 7 bases, leaving 12 bases between the germline ends. Germline CDR1 and CDR2: SGHVS and FNYEAQ. The chain is built from TRBV7-6 and TRBJ2-1, with TRBD1 as a possible D gene (5 bases). This TCR was sampled from a man aged 55 to 70 with active or convalescent COVID-19. The sample taken for sequencing was peripheral blood. The DNA for the CDR3 is TGTGCCAGCAGCTTAAGCCAGGGTAATAATGAGCAGTTCTTC. This gives the protein CASSLSQGNNEQFF.